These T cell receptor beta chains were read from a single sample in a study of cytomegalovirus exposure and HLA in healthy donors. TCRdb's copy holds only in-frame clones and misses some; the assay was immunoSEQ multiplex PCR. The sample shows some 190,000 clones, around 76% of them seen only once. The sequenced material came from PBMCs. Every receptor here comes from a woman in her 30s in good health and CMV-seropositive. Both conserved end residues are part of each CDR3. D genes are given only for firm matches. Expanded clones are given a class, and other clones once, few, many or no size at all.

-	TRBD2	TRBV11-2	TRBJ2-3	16	CASSLASGGAQDTQYF	TGTGCCAGCAGCTTAGCTAGCGGGGGGGCCCAAGATACGCAGTATTTT
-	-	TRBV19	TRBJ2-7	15	CASSIVDRDIYEQYF	TGTGCCAGTAGTATTGTCGACAGAGACATCTACGAGCAGTACTTC
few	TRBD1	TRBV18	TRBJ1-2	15	CASSPLPLDRPGYTF	TGTGCCAGCTCACCCTTGCCCTTGGACAGGCCAGGCTACACCTTC
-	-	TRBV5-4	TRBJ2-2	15	CASSPRRGSSGELFF	TGTGCCAGCAGCCCTAGGCGCGGGTCGTCCGGGGAGCTGTTTTTT
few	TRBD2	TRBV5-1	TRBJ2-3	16	CASSLGGGAVTDTQYF	TGCGCCAGCAGCTTGGGGGGAGGGGCTGTCACAGATACGCAGTATTTT
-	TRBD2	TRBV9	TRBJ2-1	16	CASSVGPLAGYNEQFF	TGTGCCAGCAGCGTAGGACCACTAGCGGGGTACAATGAGCAGTTCTTC
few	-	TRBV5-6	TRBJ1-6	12	CASSFGGSPLHF	TGTGCCAGCAGCTTTGGGGGGTCACCCCTCCACTTT
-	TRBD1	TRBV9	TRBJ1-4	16	CASSPPAGTANEKLFF	TGTGCCAGCAGCCCTCCTGCCGGGACAGCTAACGAAAAACTGTTTTTT
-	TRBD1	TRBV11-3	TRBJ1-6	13	CASSGQDNSPLHF	TGTGCCAGCAGCGGACAGGATAATTCACCCCTCCACTTT
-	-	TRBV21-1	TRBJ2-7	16	CASSKAGASGPYEQYF	TGTGCCAGCAGCAAAGCAGGAGCTAGCGGTCCTTACGAGCAGTACTTC
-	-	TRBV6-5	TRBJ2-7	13	CASRPQGSYEQYF	TGTGCCAGCAGGCCCCAGGGTTCTTACGAGCAGTACTTC
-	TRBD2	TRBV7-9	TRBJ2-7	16	CASSMLAGGISYEQYF	TGTGCCAGCAGCATGCTAGCGGGGGGTATCTCCTACGAGCAGTACTTC
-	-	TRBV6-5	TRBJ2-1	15	CASRNRVSSYNEQFF	TGTGCCAGCCGCAACAGGGTGAGCTCCTACAATGAGCAGTTCTTC
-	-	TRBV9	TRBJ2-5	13	CASSVSRTGTQYF	TGTGCCAGCAGCGTATCTCGCACCGGGACCCAGTACTTC
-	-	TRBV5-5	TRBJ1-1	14	CASSSSGGGSEAFF	TGTGCCAGCAGCTCCTCGGGCGGGGGCAGTGAAGCTTTCTTT
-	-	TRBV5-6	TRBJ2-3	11	CASSLGGVQYF	TGTGCCAGCAGCTTAGGGGGGGTGCAGTATTTT
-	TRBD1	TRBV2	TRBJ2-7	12	CASRGQIYEQYF	TGTGCCAGCAGGGGACAGATCTACGAGCAGTACTTC
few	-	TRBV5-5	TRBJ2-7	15	CASSSIGQGAHEQYF	TGTGCCAGCAGCTCGATCGGGCAGGGTGCCCACGAGCAGTACTTC
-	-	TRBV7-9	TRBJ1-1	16	CASTDEYSTSNTEAFF	TGTGCCAGCACTGACGAATACAGCACCTCGAACACTGAAGCTTTCTTT
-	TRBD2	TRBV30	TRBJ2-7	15	CAWSQLRGGSYEQYF	TGTGCCTGGAGTCAACTGCGGGGGGGCTCCTACGAGCAGTACTTC
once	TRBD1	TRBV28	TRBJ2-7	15	CASSSGKGAFYEQYF	TGTGCCAGCAGTTCCGGGAAGGGGGCGTTCTACGAGCAGTACTTC
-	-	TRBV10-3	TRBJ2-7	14	CAIRPSKGGYEQYF	TGTGCCATCAGGCCGAGCAAGGGAGGCTACGAGCAGTACTTC
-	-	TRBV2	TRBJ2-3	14	CASSVSGPADTQYF	TGTGCCAGCAGTGTAAGCGGTCCCGCAGATACGCAGTATTTT
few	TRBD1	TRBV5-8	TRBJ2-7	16	CASSLGVGTGASEQYF	TGTGCCAGCAGCTTGGGCGTAGGGACAGGGGCCTCAGAGCAGTACTTC
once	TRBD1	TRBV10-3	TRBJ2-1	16	CAIRLADRGNNNEQFF	TGTGCCATCAGACTAGCAGACAGGGGAAACAACAATGAGCAGTTCTTC
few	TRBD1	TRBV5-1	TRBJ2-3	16	CASSIGTGVRTDTQYF	TGCGCCAGCAGCATAGGGACAGGGGTGCGCACAGATACGCAGTATTTT
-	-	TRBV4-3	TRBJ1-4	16	CASSQDSGTTNEKLFF	TGCGCCAGCAGCCAAGATAGCGGGACCACTAATGAAAAACTGTTTTTT
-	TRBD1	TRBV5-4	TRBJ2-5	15	CASSLSKGAGETQYF	TGTGCCAGCAGCTTATCGAAGGGGGCCGGAGAGACCCAGTACTTC
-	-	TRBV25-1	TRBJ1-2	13	CASSIVGDYGYTF	TGTGCCAGCAGTATCGTGGGCGACTATGGCTACACCTTC
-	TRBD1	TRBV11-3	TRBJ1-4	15	CASSFTDRGNEKLFF	TGTGCCAGCAGCTTCACCGACAGGGGAAACGAAAAACTGTTTTTT
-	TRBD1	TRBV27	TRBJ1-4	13	CARTTGANEKLFF	TGTGCCAGGACGACAGGGGCTAATGAAAAACTGTTTTTT
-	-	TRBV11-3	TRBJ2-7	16	CASSLVVGASSYEQYF	TGTGCCAGCAGCTTAGTGGTAGGGGCGAGCTCCTACGAGCAGTACTTC
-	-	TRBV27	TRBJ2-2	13	CASSWLDSGELFF	TGTGCCAGCAGTTGGCTGGACAGCGGGGAGCTGTTTTTT
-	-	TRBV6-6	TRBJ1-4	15	CASSRGRGGAEKLFF	TGTGCCAGCAGCCGCGGGAGGGGGGGGGCAGAAAAACTGTTTTTT
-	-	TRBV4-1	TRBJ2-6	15	CASSQAGAGANVLTF	TGCGCCAGCAGCCAAGCAGGGGCTGGGGCCAACGTCCTGACTTTC
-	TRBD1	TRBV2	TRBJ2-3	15	CASSSRGQGTDTQYF	TGTGCCAGCAGTAGTAGGGGGCAGGGAACAGATACGCAGTATTTT
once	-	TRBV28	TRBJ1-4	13	CASAVRVNEKLFF	TGTGCCAGTGCCGTACGGGTTAATGAAAAACTGTTTTTT
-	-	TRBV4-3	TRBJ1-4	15	CASSQTGIANEKLFF	TGCGCCAGCAGCCAAACAGGGATAGCTAATGAAAAACTGTTTTTT
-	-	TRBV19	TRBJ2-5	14	CASSPGGRTETQYF	TGTGCCAGTAGTCCTGGGGGCAGGACGGAGACCCAGTACTTC
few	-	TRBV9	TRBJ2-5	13	CASSVGLQETQYF	TGTGCCAGCAGCGTAGGACTTCAAGAGACCCAGTACTTC
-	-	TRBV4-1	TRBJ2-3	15	CASSQVGRGADTQYF	TGCGCCAGCAGCCAAGTTGGGCGGGGCGCAGATACGCAGTATTTT
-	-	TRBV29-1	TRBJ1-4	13	CSVGDGGSEKLFF	TGCAGCGTTGGGGACGGAGGGAGCGAAAAACTGTTTTTT
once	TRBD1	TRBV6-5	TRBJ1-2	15	CASSYSQGRDYGYTF	TGTGCCAGCAGTTACTCACAGGGGCGGGACTATGGCTACACCTTC
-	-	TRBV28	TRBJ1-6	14	CASSSQGYNSPLHF	TGTGCCAGCAGTTCCCAGGGGTATAATTCACCCCTCCACTTT
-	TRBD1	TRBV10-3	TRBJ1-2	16	CAIGEARDRGKRGYTF	TGTGCCATCGGTGAGGCCCGGGACAGGGGAAAAAGAGGCTACACCTTC
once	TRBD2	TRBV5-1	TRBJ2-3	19	CASSLAGSVPSGTTDTQYF	TGCGCCAGCAGCTTGGCCGGTTCGGTCCCTAGCGGAACAACAGATACGCAGTATTTT
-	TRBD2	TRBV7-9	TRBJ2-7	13	CASSYLAGDEQYF	TGTGCCAGCAGCTACCTTGCGGGGGACGAGCAGTACTTC
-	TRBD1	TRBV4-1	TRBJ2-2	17	CASSQRGGQGNTGELFF	TGCGCCAGCAGCCAGAGGGGGGGACAGGGGAACACCGGGGAGCTGTTTTTT
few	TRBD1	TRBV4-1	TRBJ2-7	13	CASSEGQGHEQYF	TGCGCCAGCAGCGAGGGACAGGGGCACGAGCAGTACTTC
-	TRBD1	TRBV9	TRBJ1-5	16	CASSSRTGASGQPQHF	TGTGCCAGCAGCTCACGGACAGGGGCCTCGGGTCAGCCCCAGCATTTT
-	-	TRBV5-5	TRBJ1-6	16	CASSPRESSYNSPLHF	TGTGCCAGCAGCCCCAGGGAAAGCTCCTATAATTCACCCCTCCACTTT
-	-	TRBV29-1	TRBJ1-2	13	CSATGLPNYGYTF	TGCAGCGCTACAGGGCTCCCTAACTATGGCTACACCTTC
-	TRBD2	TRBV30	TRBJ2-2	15	CAWSRLGLASGELFF	TGTGCCTGGAGCAGGTTGGGACTAGCGTCCGGGGAGCTGTTTTTT
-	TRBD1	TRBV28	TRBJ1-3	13	CASSFARTGVIYF	TGTGCCAGCAGTTTTGCCCGGACAGGTGTCATATATTTT
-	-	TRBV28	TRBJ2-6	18	CASSLLGGEDSGANVLTF	TGTGCCAGCAGTTTATTGGGCGGGGAGGATTCTGGGGCCAACGTCCTGACTTTC